The next 25 T cell receptor beta chains were all read from a single sample in a study of cytomegalovirus exposure and HLA in healthy donors. Profiled with immunoSEQ multiplex PCR; TCRdb holds only in-frame clones, not every one. The repertoire consists of about 150,000 clones, with roughly nine tenths occurring once and the leading ten covering about 0.7%. The sample consisted of PBMCs. The receptors stem from a young man in good health and CMV-seronegative.

The chain combines TRBV6-1 with TRBJ2-5; 8 positions agree with TRBD1. CDR1 and CDR2 (germline): MNHNS, SASEGT. V shed 2 bases, J shed 2 bases, and the junction held 4 bases outside the gene matches. The CDR3 covers 15 residues. The CDR3 DNA reads as TGTGCCAGCAGTGAATACAGGGGGTTACAAGAGACCCAGTACTTC. Protein product: CASSEYRGLQETQYF.

The chain links TRBV11-3 to TRBJ2-7, with TRBD1 identical over 8 bases. The CDR3 is 14 amino acids. V lost 5 bases, J lost 3 bases, and 6 bases stayed unmatched. Germline V gene data show CDR1 as SGHNT and CDR2 as YENEEA. CDR3 nucleotide sequence: TGTGCCAGCAGCCGGGGACAGGAATACTACGAGCAGTACGTC. This sequence encodes CASSRGQEYYEQYV.

The V and J genes are TRBV7-3 and TRBJ1-1; 9 bases agree with TRBD1. The CDR3 is made up of 17 amino acids. Looked up from germline, CDR1 is SGHTA and CDR2 is FQGTGA. V trimming: 1 base; J trimming: 1 base; junction bases outside the gene matches: 7. In DNA form, the CDR3 reads TGTGCCAGCAGCTTAAACCCGTGGACAGGGGAGAACACTGAAGCTTTCTTT. Translated: CASSLNPWTGENTEAFF.

V is TRBV7-9 and J is TRBJ1-1; no clear D. Germline CDR1 SEHNR, CDR2 FQNEAQ (reference sequence). The CDR3 spans 12 residues. The V end lost 4 bases, the J end lost 1 base, and 4 bases lay between the germline ends. CDR3 region: CASSYGNTEAFF. As DNA, the CDR3 is TGTGCCAGCAGCTACGGGAACACTGAAGCTTTCTTT.

The rearrangement uses TRBV5-1 and TRBJ1-2; TRBD1 matches 8 bases. This CDR3 comprises 14 residues. Trimming took 3 bases from V and 2 from J; bases not matched to a gene: 3. Germline V gene data show CDR1 as SGHRS and CDR2 as YFSETQ. The CDR3 is CASSYPGGNYGYTF. The DNA for the CDR3 is TGCGCCAGCAGCTACCCAGGGGGCAACTATGGCTACACCTTC.

Here the CDR3 DNA reads TGTGCCAGCAGCTTCTGGAGTGGGGGAGGTTCGGCCGGGGAGCTGTTTTTT. Its translation is CASSFWSGGGSAGELFF. V is TRBV5-6 and J is TRBJ2-2, with D perhaps matching TRBD2 (6 bases). Germline V CDR1 and CDR2: SGHDT, YYEEEE. The germline V and J ends were trimmed by 2 bases and 6 bases, with 20 bases remaining between them. The CDR3 covers 17 residues.

The chain employs TRBV30 and TRBJ2-7; D is unresolved. The CDR3 sequence is 12 residues long. V lost 3 bases and J 0 bases, leaving 6 bases between the germline ends. CDR1 and CDR2 from the germline V gene are GTSNPN and SVGIG (reference sequence). The CDR3 DNA follows: TGTGCCTGGAGCCGGAGCTCCTACGAGCAGTACGTC. This codes for CAWSRSSYEQYV.

This clone was picked up one time. The rearrangement links TRBV27 to TRBJ1-1; the match to TRBD1 covers 7 bases. V was pared by 6 bases and J by 5 bases, with 9 bases of the junction left unmatched. The CDR3 is made up of 14 amino acids. Germline loops: CDR1 MNHEY, CDR2 SMNVEV (reference sequence). The CDR3 DNA is TGTGCCAGCAGATCCGACAGGGCTAGAACTGAAGCTTTCTTT. Translation gives CASRSDRARTEAFF.

V gene TRBV28 combines with J gene TRBJ2-1, with D possibly TRBD2 on 6 matching bases. The CDR3 sequence is 16 residues long. V shed 5 bases and J shed 9 bases, with 23 bases lying between them. CDR1 and CDR2 from the germline V gene are MDHEN and SYDVKM. The CDR3 loop reads CASSPQLAFFGVEQFF. The CDR3 DNA sequence: TGTGCCAGCAGTCCTCAACTAGCCTTCTTTGGGGTTGAGCAGTTCTTC.

For the CDR3, the DNA is TGTGCCAGCAGTGAATTAGTTGCGGAGCAGTACTTC. Translating it yields CASSELVAEQYF. This chain connects TRBV25-1 to TRBJ2-7; D is unresolved. V was clipped by 1 base and J by 7 bases, with 8 bases between them. The CDR3 runs 12 residues. Germline V gene data show CDR1 as MGHDK and CDR2 as SYGVNS.

This clone was counted once. This rearrangement joins TRBV18 to TRBJ1-1; the D gene is possibly TRBD1 (6 bases). The germline V gene encodes CDR1 KGHSH and CDR2 LQKENI. Deletions cut 3 bases from V and 0 bases from J, with 11 bases between. The CDR3 is made up of 15 amino acids. The CDR3 DNA follows: TGTGCCAGCTCACCTAGGGGGATAATGAACACTGAAGCTTTCTTT. Translation: CASSPRGIMNTEAFF. The full variable domain, with the rest looked up from reference TRBV18 and TRBJ1-1, is NAGVMQNPRHLVRRRGQEARLRCSPMKGHSHVYWYRQLPEEGLKFMVYLQKENIIDESGMPKERFSAEFPKEGPSILRIQQVVRGDSAAYFCASSPRGIMNTEAFFGQGTRLTVV.

The chain couples TRBV29-1 to TRBJ1-1; D gene unclear. Germline V gene lookup returns CDR1 SQVTM and CDR2 ANQGSEA. The CDR3 spans 12 residues. The V end was cut by 6 bases, the J end by 1 base, with 9 bases between. CDR3 nucleotides: TGCAGCGTCCACACAGCGAACACTGAAGCTTTCTTT. It translates to CSVHTANTEAFF.

V gene TRBV7-9 combines with J gene TRBJ2-1; 11 bases line up with TRBD2. Germline CDR1 reads SEHNR; CDR2 reads FQNEAQ (reference sequence). V was clipped by 6 bases and J by 5 bases; unmatched bases: 12. This CDR3 contains 17 residues. In nucleotides, the CDR3 is TGTGCCAGCAGTTACGCACCGGGACTAGCGGTTAACAATGAGCAGTTCTTC. Translation: CASSYAPGLAVNNEQFF.

The rearrangement links TRBV2 to TRBJ1-1; no firm D call. The V gene lost 6 bases and the J gene lost 0 bases, with 8 bases spanning the gap. The germline V gene has CDR1 SNHLY and CDR2 FYNNEI. The CDR3 covers 13 residues. DNA of the CDR3: TGTGCCAGCAGGCGGGGAATGAACACTGAAGCTTTCTTT. Protein sequence: CASRRGMNTEAFF.

The chain recombines TRBV11-3 with TRBJ2-3; TRBD2 agrees at 8 bases. Germline V gene data show CDR1 as SGHNT and CDR2 as YENEEA. This CDR3 has 14 amino acids. Losses at the gene ends were 2 bases for V and 5 bases for J; bases not matched to a gene: 3. CDR3 coding DNA: TGTGCCAGCAGCTTAAGCGCGGGAGGAGATACGCAGTATTTT. Translation: CASSLSAGGDTQYF. Combining the CDR3 with reference TRBV11-3 and TRBJ2-3 gives the whole variable domain EAGVVQSPRYKIIEKKQPVAFWCNPISGHNTLYWYLQNLGQGPELLIRYENEEAVDDSQLPKDRFSAERLKGVDSTLKIQPAELGDSAVYLCASSLSAGGDTQYFGPGTRLTVL.

The chain couples TRBV5-4 to TRBJ1-3; TRBD1 is a possible D gene (6 bases). Trimming removed 1 base from V and 4 bases from J, with 9 bases in between. Germline-derived CDR1 and CDR2 are SGHNT and YYREEE (reference sequence). This CDR3 is 14 amino acids long. CDR3 sequence (DNA): TGTGCCAGCAGCTTGTGGGGGCGAGGAAACACCATATATTTT. Its protein product is CASSLWGRGNTIYF.

The V and J genes are TRBV5-1 and TRBJ2-5, with TRBD2 as a possible D gene (5 bases). Germline lookup yields CDR1 SGHRS and CDR2 YFSETQ. This CDR3 has 14 residues. The V end lost 7 bases, the J end lost 5 bases, and 18 bases lay between the germline ends. In DNA form, the CDR3 reads TGCGCCAGCCGTGAGACGGGGTTTTCGGAGACCCAGTACTTC. Its translation is CASRETGFSETQYF.

This sequence joins TRBV6-6 and TRBJ2-7; tentatively, D is TRBD2 (5 bases). This CDR3 is 15 amino acids long. Germline lookup yields CDR1 MNHNY and CDR2 SVGAGI (reference sequence). Trimming stripped 6 bases from V and 4 bases from J, with 19 bases between. CDR3 region: CASSHRPLGIYEQYV. CDR3 sequence (DNA): TGTGCCAGCAGCCACCGTCCCCTCGGGATTTACGAGCAGTACGTC.

This rearrangement joins TRBV6-1 to TRBJ2-2, with 7 bases aligning to TRBD1. This CDR3 contains 12 residues. The V and J ends lost 8 bases and 6 bases, in that order; junction bases with no gene match: 3. From germline, CDR1 is MNHNS and CDR2 SASEGT. In DNA form, the CDR3 reads TGTGCCAGCCTTCAGGGGGCCGGGGAGCTGTTTTTT. Translating gives CASLQGAGELFF.

V is TRBV5-1 and J is TRBJ1-2; 7 bases agree with TRBD1. Trimming at V came to 4 bases and at J to 8 bases, leaving 17 bases not matched to a gene. The length of the CDR3 is 16 residues. From germline, CDR1 is SGHRS and CDR2 YFSETQ. CDR3 sequence: CASSKDGQARTGGYTF. CDR3 DNA: TGCGCCAGCAGCAAGGATGGACAGGCACGGACGGGCGGCTACACCTTC.

The gene calls are TRBV30 and TRBJ1-1; D uncertain. With 5 bases removed from V and 2 bases from J, the gap between germline ends came to 12 bases. The length of the CDR3 is 13 residues. Germline CDR1 reads GTSNPN; CDR2 reads SVGIG (reference sequence). For the CDR3, the DNA is TGTGCCTGGGACCCAGGATTAAACACTGAAGCTTTCTTT. Translated, it gives CAWDPGLNTEAFF.

The rearrangement joins TRBV9 to TRBJ2-3, with 13 bases lining up with TRBD2. CDR1 and CDR2 (germline): SGDLS, YYNGEE. V shed 0 bases, J shed 6 bases, and the junction held 7 bases outside the gene matches. This CDR3 has 17 residues. The CDR3: CASSVATSGRALDTQYF. CDR3 in DNA: TGTGCCAGCAGCGTAGCTACTAGCGGGAGGGCCTTGGATACGCAGTATTTT.

This clone appeared a few times. The chain combines TRBV19 with TRBJ1-5; 7 positions agree with TRBD1. The V gene's germline CDR1 is LNHDA and CDR2 SQIVND (reference sequence). There are 13 residues in the CDR3. The ends lost 6 bases at V and 5 bases at J; junction bases unmatched: 4. CDR3 DNA sequence: TGTGCCAGTAGCGAGGGGGCCTATCAGCCCCAGCATTTT. It specifies CASSEGAYQPQHF.

The rearrangement links TRBV7-9 to TRBJ1-5; 9 nucleotides align to TRBD1. Germline CDR1 and CDR2: SEHNR and FQNEAQ (reference sequence). The junction had 7 bases not matched to a gene; V was cut back by 6 bases and J by 7 bases. The CDR3 extends over 14 amino acids. The CDR3: CASSAGTGPQPQHF. The DNA of the CDR3 is TGTGCCAGCAGTGCCGGGACAGGGCCGCAGCCCCAGCATTTT.

This rearrangement joins TRBV7-9 to TRBJ2-3, with 8 nucleotides matching TRBD1. The germline CDR1 and CDR2 sequences are SEHNR and FQNEAQ (reference sequence). Unmatched junction bases numbered 11, after V lost 5 bases and J lost 4 bases. This CDR3 spans 16 amino acids. The CDR3 DNA sequence: TGTGCCAGCAGCACGCCAGGGGGCGGTGGAGCAGATACGCAGTATTTT. Translation: CASSTPGGGGADTQYF.